Below are 17 T cell receptor beta chains sequenced from a single sample in a study of response to subunit inactivated influenza vaccine. TCRdb fed the RT-PCR reads into MiXCR, producing one record per CDR3 protein. The table shows around 180,000 distinct CDR3 sequences, with around 9.2% occurring only once. Sequencing used non-naive T cells sorted from PBMCs, obtained on the day of vaccination. The receptor set was obtained from a man over 45 who received an inactivated influenza vaccine.

In this sample, this clonotype turned up a few times. This rearrangement joins TRBV7-2 to TRBJ2-7; a weak D match, TRBD2 (5 bases). With 5 bases removed from V and 0 bases from J, the gap between germline ends came to 14 bases. CDR1 SGHTA and CDR2 FQGNSA come from the germline V gene. The CDR3 consists of 15 residues. DNA of the CDR3: TGTGCCAGCAGCCCCTATTCGGGGAGCTCCTACGAGCAGTACTTC. Protein sequence: CASSPYSGSSYEQYF.

Many counts were recorded for this clonotype. The chain is built from TRBV7-9 and TRBJ1-1; TRBD1 matches at 7 bases. Losses at the gene ends were 5 bases for V and 0 bases for J; bases not matched to a gene: 24. CDR1 is SEHNR, CDR2 FQNEAQ, per germline (reference sequence). This CDR3 contains 21 residues. In DNA form, the CDR3 reads TGTGCCAGCAGCCGTACACTCATAGGCCGGGACAGATATCGAATGAACACTGAAGCTTTCTTT. Protein product: CASSRTLIGRDRYRMNTEAFF.

This rearrangement joins TRBV15 to TRBJ2-5, with D possibly called TRBD1 or TRBD2 (5 bases each). Trimming removed 0 bases at V and 5 bases at J, with 22 bases between. Germline V gene sequence: CDR1 LNHNV, CDR2 YYDKDF (reference sequence). The CDR3 totals 18 residues. CDR3 nucleotide sequence: TGTGCCACCAGCAGAGATCTTCCGATTAGGGGACGAGCGGAGACCCAGTACTTC. Its protein product is CATSRDLPIRGRAETQYF.

This clonotype was counted between two and nine times. V usage is TRBV7-2 and J usage is TRBJ2-3, with 8 bases fitting TRBD2. The CDR3 has 13 amino acids. V trimming: 7 bases; J trimming: 1 base; junction bases outside the gene matches: 1. The germline gives CDR1 SGHTA, CDR2 FQGNSA. The CDR3 is CASKLAGTDTQYF. DNA of the CDR3: TGTGCCAGCAAACTAGCGGGCACAGATACGCAGTATTTT.

This clonotype was observed a few times. The chain is built from TRBV20-1 and TRBJ2-4; D gene ambiguous. The CDR3 loop spans 13 amino acids. V was pared by 3 bases and J by 6 bases, with 12 bases between. Germline assignment: CDR1 DFQATT and CDR2 SNEGSKA (reference sequence). In DNA form, the CDR3 reads TGCAGTGCTAGGGATCTGATAGGAAACATTCAGTACTTC. Translation: CSARDLIGNIQYF.

This clonotype has at least ten counts. V usage is TRBV5-1 and J usage is TRBJ2-7, with 7 bases matching TRBD1. The CDR3 has 13 residues. Germline assignment: CDR1 SGHRS and CDR2 YFSETQ. The ends lost 4 bases at V and 2 bases at J; junction bases unmatched: 3. The CDR3 DNA sequence: TGCGCCAGCAGCCCTGACAGGGCCTACGAGCAGTACTTC. Amino acid sequence: CASSPDRAYEQYF.

The rearrangement links TRBV29-1 to TRBJ1-5; D perhaps matches TRBD1 (5 bases). The V end was cut by 5 bases, the J end by 7 bases, with 15 bases between. Germline V gene data show CDR1 as SQVTM and CDR2 as ANQGSEA. The CDR3 loop spans 13 amino acids. The CDR3 here is CSVMDTFDQPQHF. Here the CDR3 DNA reads TGCAGCGTTATGGACACATTTGACCAGCCCCAGCATTTT.

This clonotype was counted a few times. The CDR3 spells CSASGTSGSGTDTQYF. The CDR3 DNA reads TGCAGTGCTAGCGGGACTAGCGGGAGTGGCACAGATACGCAGTATTTT. The gene calls are TRBV20-1 and TRBJ2-3; TRBD2 aligns across 14 bases. This CDR3 is built from 16 residues. The trim removed 3 bases at V and 1 base at J, leaving 3 bases unmatched. CDR1 and CDR2 (germline): DFQATT, SNEGSKA (reference sequence).

The rearrangement links TRBV12-3 or TRBV12-4 to TRBJ1-6; D not resolved. V lost 3 bases to trimming and J lost 10 bases, with 7 bases between them. The CDR3 runs 12 residues. CDR3 sequence: CASSFPGSPLHF. CDR3 in DNA: TGTGCCAGCAGTTTTCCTGGATCACCCCTCCACTTT.

This clonotype was seen only a few times. The chain couples TRBV2 to TRBJ1-6, with 10 bases aligning to TRBD1. This CDR3 has 15 amino acids. V dropped 4 bases and J dropped 10; count of bases not matched to a gene: 7. CDR1 is SNHLY and CDR2 is FYNNEI in the germline V gene. CDR3 bases: TGTGCCAGCAGTGGTGGGGACAGGGGATGGTCACCCCTCCACTTT. It encodes CASSGGDRGWSPLHF. Using reference TRBV2 and TRBJ1-6 for the parts outside the CDR3, the full variable domain is EPEVTQTPSHQVTQMGQEVILRCVPISNHLYFYWYRQILGQKVEFLVSFYNNEISEKSEIFDDQFSVERPDGSNFTLKIRSTKLEDSAMYFCASSGGDRGWSPLHFGNGTRLTVT.

This clonotype was recorded at least ten times. The chain uses TRBV12-3 or TRBV12-4 and TRBJ2-5; TRBD2 matches at 12 bases. With 6 bases clipped from V and 10 bases from J, the junction kept 15 bases outside the gene matches. This CDR3 comprises 16 residues. The DNA for the CDR3 is TGTGCCAGCAGCCATACTAGCGGGAGGTCCCGGGGCGACCAGTACTTC. The encoded protein is CASSHTSGRSRGDQYF.

V usage is TRBV7-9 and J usage is TRBJ1-1; D remains unclear. V dropped 4 bases and J dropped 5 bases, with 17 bases sitting between them. Germline CDR1 and CDR2: SEHNR and FQNEAQ (reference sequence). CDR3 length: 15 amino acids. The DNA for the CDR3 is TGTGCCAGCAGCTCCCCGGCGCTGGCAACGACTGAAGCTTTCTTT. Amino acid sequence: CASSSPALATTEAFF.

The V and J genes are TRBV7-6 and TRBJ2-5; TRBD1 matches 9 bases. CDR3 length: 15 amino acids. The V segment lost 5 bases and the J segment 7 bases; nucleotides outside the gene matches: 11. Germline V gene lookup returns CDR1 SGHVS and CDR2 FNYEAQ. For the CDR3, the DNA is TGTGCCAGCAGCCTCCGAGGGACAGGGTGGCGGACCCAGTACTTC. Protein: CASSLRGTGWRTQYF.

This clonotype was observed many times. The rearrangement links TRBV29-1 to TRBJ1-5; no definite D call. The germline gives CDR1 SQVTM, CDR2 ANQGSEA. Trimming stripped 4 bases from V and 3 bases from J, with 10 bases between. The CDR3 runs 13 residues. The CDR3 loop reads CSVASSPNQPQHF. The CDR3 DNA is TGCAGCGTTGCTTCGAGTCCCAATCAGCCCCAGCATTTT. The complete variable domain, with remaining parts taken from reference TRBV29-1 and TRBJ1-5, reads SAVISQKPSRDICQRGTSLTIQCQVDSQVTMMFWYRQQPGQSLTLIATANQGSEATYESGFVIDKFPISRPNLTFSTLTVSNMSPEDSSIYLCSVASSPNQPQHFGDGTRLSIL.

This clonotype has more than one count but fewer than ten. This chain connects TRBV20-1 to TRBJ2-3; tentative D call: TRBD2 (6 bases). CDR3 size: 15 residues. V was shortened by 3 bases and J by 2 bases, with 15 bases between the two germline ends. CDR1 and CDR2 from the germline V gene are DFQATT and SNEGSKA (reference sequence). In DNA, the CDR3 is TGCAGTGCTAGCCCTGGGGCGGGACTCACAGATACGCAGTATTTT. Amino acid sequence: CSASPGAGLTDTQYF.

This clonotype was observed a handful of times. CDR3 in amino acids: CASSSRRRDYRRDTQYF. The CDR3 coding sequence is TGTGCCAGCAGCTCCCGGCGGAGGGATTACCGCAGGGATACGCAGTATTTT. The V gene is TRBV9, the J gene TRBJ2-3; tentative D call: TRBD2 (6 bases). Germline CDR1 SGDLS, CDR2 YYNGEE. Trimming cost V 4 bases and J 6 bases, with 24 bases left between them. This CDR3 contains 17 residues.

At least ten counts were recorded for this clonotype. The V and J genes are TRBV20-1 and TRBJ2-1; 13 positions match TRBD2. In germline, CDR1 is DFQATT, CDR2 SNEGSKA (reference sequence). With 5 bases clipped from V and 9 bases from J, the junction kept 10 bases outside the gene matches. This CDR3 spans 15 amino acids. CDR3 region: CSAPRTSGSAGEQFF. The DNA of the CDR3 is TGCAGTGCTCCTCGGACTAGCGGGAGCGCAGGTGAGCAGTTCTTC.